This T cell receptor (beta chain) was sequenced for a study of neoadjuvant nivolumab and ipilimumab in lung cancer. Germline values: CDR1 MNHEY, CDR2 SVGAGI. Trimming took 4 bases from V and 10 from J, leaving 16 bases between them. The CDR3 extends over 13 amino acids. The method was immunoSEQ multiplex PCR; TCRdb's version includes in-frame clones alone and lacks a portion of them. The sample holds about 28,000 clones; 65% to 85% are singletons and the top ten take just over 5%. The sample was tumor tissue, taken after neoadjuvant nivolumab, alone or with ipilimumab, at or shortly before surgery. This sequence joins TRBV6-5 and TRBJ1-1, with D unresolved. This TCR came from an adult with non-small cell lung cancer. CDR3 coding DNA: TGTGCCAGCAGTTCTAGGAACACGCCGGGAGCTTTCTTT. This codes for CASSSRNTPGAFF.